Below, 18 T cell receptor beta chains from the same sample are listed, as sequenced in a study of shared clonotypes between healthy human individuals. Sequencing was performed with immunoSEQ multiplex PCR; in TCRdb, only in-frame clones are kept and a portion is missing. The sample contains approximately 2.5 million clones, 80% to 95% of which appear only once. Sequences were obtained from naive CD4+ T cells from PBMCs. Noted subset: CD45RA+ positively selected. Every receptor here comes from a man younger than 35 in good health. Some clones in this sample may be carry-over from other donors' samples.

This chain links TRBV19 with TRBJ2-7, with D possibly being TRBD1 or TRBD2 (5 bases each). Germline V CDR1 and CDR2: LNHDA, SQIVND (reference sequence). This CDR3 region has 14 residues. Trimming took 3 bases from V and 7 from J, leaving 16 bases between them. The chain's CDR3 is CASSIQQGWEEQYF. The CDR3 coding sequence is TGTGCCAGTAGTATTCAGCAGGGATGGGAGGAGCAGTACTTC.

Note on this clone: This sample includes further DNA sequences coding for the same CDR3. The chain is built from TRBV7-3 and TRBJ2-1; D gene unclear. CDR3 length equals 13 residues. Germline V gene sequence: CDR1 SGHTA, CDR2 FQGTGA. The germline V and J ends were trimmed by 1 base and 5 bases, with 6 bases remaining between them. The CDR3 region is CASSLNRDNEQFF. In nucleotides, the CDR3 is TGTGCCAGCAGCTTAAATCGGGACAATGAGCAGTTCTTC. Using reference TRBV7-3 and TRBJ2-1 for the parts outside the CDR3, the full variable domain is GAGVSQTPSNKVTEKGKYVELRCDPISGHTALYWYRQSLGQGPEFLIYFQGTGAADDSGLPNDRFFAVRPEGSVSTLKIQRTERGDSAVYLCASSLNRDNEQFFGPGTRLTVL.

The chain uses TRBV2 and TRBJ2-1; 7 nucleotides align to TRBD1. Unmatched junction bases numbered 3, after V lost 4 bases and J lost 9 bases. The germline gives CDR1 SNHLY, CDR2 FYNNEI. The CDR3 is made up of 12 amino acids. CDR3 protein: CASSVRQGEQFF. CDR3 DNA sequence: TGTGCCAGCAGTGTCCGACAGGGTGAGCAGTTCTTC.

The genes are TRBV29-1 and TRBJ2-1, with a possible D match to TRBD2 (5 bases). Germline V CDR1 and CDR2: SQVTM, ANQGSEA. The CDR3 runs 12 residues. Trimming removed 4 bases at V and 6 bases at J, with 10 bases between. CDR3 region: CSVVGLANEQFF. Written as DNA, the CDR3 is TGCAGCGTTGTCGGTCTAGCCAATGAGCAGTTCTTC.

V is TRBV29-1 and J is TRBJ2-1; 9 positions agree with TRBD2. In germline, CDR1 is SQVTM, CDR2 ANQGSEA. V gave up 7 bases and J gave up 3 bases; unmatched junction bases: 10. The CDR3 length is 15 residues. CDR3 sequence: CSGSPGLANYNEQFF. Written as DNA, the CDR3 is TGCAGCGGCTCGCCGGGACTAGCTAACTACAATGAGCAGTTCTTC.

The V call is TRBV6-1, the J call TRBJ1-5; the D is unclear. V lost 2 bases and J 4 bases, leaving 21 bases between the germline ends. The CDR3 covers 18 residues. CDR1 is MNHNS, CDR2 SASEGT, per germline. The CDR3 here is CASSELRPGVTRNQPQHF. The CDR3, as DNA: TGTGCCAGCAGTGAATTGCGTCCCGGCGTCACTAGGAATCAGCCCCAGCATTTT.

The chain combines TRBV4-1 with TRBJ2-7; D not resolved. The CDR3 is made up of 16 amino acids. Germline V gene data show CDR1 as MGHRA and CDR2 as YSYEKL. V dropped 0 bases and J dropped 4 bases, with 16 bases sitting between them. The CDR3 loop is CASSQDSVRSQYEQYF. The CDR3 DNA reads TGCGCCAGCAGCCAAGATTCAGTCCGAAGTCAGTACGAGCAGTACTTC.

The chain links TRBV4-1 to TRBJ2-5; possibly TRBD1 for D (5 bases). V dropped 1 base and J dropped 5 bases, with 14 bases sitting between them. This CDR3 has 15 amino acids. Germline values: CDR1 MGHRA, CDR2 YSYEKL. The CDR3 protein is CASSQGQGYWETQYF. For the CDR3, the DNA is TGCGCCAGCAGCCAAGGCCAGGGTTATTGGGAGACCCAGTACTTC.

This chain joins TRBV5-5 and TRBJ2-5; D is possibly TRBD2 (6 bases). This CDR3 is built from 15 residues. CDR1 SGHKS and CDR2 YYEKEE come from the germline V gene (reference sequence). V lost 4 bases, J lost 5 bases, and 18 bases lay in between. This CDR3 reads CASSDGSAGWETQYF. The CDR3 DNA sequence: TGTGCCAGCAGCGACGGGTCGGCGGGGTGGGAGACCCAGTACTTC.

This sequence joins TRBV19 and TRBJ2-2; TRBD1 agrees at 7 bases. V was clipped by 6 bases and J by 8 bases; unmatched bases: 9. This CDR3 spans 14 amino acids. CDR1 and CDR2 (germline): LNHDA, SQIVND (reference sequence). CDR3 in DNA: TGTGCCAGTAGGCGACAGGGCGGTGAAGGGGAGCTGTTTTTT. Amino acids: CASRRQGGEGELFF.

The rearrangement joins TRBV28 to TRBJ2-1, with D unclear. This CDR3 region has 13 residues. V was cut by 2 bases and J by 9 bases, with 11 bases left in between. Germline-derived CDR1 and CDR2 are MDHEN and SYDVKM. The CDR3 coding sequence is TGTGCCAGCAGTTTACGAACACCGGGTGAGCAGTTCTTC. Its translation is CASSLRTPGEQFF.

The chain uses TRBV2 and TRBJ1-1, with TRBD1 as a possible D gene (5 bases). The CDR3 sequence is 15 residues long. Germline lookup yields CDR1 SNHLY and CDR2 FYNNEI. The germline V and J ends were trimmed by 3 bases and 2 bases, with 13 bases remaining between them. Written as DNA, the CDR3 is TGTGCCAGCAGTGAGTCTGGGGACTACAACACTGAAGCTTTCTTT. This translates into CASSESGDYNTEAFF.

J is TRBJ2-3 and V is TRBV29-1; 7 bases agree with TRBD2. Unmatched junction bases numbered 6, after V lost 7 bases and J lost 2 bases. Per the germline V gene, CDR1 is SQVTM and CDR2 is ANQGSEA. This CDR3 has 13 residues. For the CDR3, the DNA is TGCAGCGCGGGACTACACCACACAGATACGCAGTATTTT. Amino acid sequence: CSAGLHHTDTQYF.

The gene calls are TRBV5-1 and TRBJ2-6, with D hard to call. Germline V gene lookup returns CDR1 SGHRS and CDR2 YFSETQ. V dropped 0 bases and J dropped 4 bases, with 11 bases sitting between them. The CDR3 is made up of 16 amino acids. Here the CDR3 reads CASSLVYTSGANVLTF. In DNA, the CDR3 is TGCGCCAGCAGCTTGGTCTACACGTCGGGGGCCAACGTCCTGACTTTC. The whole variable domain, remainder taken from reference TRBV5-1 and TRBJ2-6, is KAGVTQTPRYLIKTRGQQVTLSCSPISGHRSVSWYQQTPGQGLQFLFEYFSETQRNKGNFPGRFSGRQFSNSRSEMNVSTLELGDSALYLCASSLVYTSGANVLTFGAGSRLTVL.

CDR3 DNA: TGTGCCAGCAGTCTGCGGACAGGTTTCCACGAGCAGTACTTC. Its protein is CASSLRTGFHEQYF. The chain couples TRBV28 to TRBJ2-7; TRBD1 matches 7 bases. V trimming: 5 bases; J trimming: 5 bases; junction bases outside the gene matches: 9. This CDR3 is 14 amino acids long. Germline V gives CDR1 MDHEN, CDR2 SYDVKM.

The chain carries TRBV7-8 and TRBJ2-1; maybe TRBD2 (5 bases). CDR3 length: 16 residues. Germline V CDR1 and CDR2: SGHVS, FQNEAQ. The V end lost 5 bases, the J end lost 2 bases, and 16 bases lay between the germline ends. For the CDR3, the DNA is TGTGCCAGCAGCATAATAGCGTCTGTAACCTACAATGAGCAGTTCTTC. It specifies CASSIIASVTYNEQFF.

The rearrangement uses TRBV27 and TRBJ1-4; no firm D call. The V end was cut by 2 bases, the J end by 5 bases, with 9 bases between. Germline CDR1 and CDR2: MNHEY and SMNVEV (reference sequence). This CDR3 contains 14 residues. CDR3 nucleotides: TGTGCCAGCAGTTTAACGGGGTTGAATGAAAAACTGTTTTTT. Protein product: CASSLTGLNEKLFF.

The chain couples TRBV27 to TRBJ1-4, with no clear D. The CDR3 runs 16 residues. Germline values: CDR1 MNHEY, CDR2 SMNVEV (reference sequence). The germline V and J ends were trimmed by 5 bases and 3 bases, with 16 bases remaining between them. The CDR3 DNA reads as TGTGCCAGCAGTAACTCGTGGGCGCTAGCTAATGAAAAACTGTTTTTT. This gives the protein CASSNSWALANEKLFF.